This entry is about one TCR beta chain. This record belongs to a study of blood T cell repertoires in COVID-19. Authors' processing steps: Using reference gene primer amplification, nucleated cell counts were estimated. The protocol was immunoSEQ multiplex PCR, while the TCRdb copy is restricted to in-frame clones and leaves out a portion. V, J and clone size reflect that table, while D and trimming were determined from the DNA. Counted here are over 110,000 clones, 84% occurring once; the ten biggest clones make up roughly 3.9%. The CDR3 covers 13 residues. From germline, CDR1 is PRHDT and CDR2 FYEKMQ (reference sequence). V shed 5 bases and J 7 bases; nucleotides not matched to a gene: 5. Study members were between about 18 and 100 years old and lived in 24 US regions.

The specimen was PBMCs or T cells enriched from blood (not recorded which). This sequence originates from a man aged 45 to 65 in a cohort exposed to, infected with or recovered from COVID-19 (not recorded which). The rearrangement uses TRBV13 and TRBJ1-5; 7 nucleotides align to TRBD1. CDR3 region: CASSQGVSQPQHF. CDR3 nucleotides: TGTGCCAGCAGCCAGGGGGTAAGCCAGCCCCAGCATTTT. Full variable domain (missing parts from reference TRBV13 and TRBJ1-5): AAGVIQSPRHLIKEKRETATLKCYPIPRHDTVYWYQQGPGQDPQFLISFYEKMQSDKGSIPDRFSAQQFSDYHSELNMSSLELGDSALYFCASSQGVSQPQHFGDGTRLSIL.